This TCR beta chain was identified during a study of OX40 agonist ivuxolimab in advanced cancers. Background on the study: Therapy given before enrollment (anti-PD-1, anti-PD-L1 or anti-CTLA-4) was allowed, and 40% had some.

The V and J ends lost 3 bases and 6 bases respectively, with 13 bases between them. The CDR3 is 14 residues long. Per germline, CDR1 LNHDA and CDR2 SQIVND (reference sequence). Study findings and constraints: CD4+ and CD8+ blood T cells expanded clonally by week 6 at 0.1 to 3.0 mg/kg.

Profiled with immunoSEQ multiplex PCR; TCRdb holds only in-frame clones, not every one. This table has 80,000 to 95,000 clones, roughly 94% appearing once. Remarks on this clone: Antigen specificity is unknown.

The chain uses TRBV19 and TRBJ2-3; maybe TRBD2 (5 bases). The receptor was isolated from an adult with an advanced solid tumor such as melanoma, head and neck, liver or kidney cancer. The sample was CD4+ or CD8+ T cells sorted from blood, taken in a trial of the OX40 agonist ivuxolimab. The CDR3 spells CASSIGVEWDTQYF. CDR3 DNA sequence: TGTGCCAGTAGTATCGGGGTTGAGTGGGATACGCAGTATTTT.